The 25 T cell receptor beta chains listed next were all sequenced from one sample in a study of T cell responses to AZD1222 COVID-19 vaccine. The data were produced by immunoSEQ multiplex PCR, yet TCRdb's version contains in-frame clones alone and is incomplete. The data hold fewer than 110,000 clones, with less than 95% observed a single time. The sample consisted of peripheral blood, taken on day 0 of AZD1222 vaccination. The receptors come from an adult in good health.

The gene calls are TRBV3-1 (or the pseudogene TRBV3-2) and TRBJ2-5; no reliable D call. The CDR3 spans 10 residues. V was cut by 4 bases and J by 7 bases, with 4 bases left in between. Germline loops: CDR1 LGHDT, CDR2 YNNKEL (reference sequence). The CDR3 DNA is TGTGCCAGCAGCCGCGGGACCCAGTACTTC. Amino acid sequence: CASSRGTQYF.

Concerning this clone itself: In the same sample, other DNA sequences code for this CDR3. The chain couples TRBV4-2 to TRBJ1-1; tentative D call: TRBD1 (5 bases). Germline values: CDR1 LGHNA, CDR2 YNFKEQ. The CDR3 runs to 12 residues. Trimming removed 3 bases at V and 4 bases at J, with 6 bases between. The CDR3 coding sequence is TGTGCCAGCAGCCAGGGGACCACTGAAGCTTTCTTT. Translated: CASSQGTTEAFF.

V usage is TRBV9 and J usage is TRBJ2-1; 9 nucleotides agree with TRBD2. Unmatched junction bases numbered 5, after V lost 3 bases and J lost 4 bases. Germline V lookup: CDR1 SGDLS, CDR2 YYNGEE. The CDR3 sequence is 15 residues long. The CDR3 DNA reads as TGTGCCAGCAGCGCCACTAGCGGGCCGTACAATGAGCAGTTCTTC. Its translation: CASSATSGPYNEQFF. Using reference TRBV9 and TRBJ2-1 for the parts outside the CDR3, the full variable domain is DSGVTQTPKHLITATGQRVTLRCSPRSGDLSVYWYQQSLDQGLQFLIQYYNGEERAKGNILERFSAQQFPDLHSELNLSSLELGDSALYFCASSATSGPYNEQFFGPGTRLTVL.

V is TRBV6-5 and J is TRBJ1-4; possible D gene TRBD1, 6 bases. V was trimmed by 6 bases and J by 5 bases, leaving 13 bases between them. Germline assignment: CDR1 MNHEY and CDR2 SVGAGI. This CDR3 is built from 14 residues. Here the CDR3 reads CASSPSTGNEKLFF. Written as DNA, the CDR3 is TGTGCCAGCAGCCCCAGTACAGGGAATGAAAAACTGTTTTTT.

Written as DNA, the CDR3 is TGTGCTAGTGGTTTGGACGGGACTCCCTCGAACGAGCAGTACTTC. Encoded protein: CASGLDGTPSNEQYF. V gene TRBV12-5 combines with J gene TRBJ2-7; weak D call: TRBD2 (6 bases). The germline V gene has CDR1 LGHNT and CDR2 FRNRAP. The CDR3 spans 15 residues. V shed 1 base and J shed 5 bases, with 15 bases lying between them.

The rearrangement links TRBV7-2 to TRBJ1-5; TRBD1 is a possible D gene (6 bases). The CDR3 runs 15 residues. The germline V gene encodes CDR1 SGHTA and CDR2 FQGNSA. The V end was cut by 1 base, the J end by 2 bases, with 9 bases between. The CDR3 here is CASSLGAGGNQPQHF. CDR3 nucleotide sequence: TGTGCCAGCAGCTTAGGTGCAGGGGGCAATCAGCCCCAGCATTTT. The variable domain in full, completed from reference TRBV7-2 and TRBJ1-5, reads GAGVSQSPSNKVTEKGKDVELRCDPISGHTALYWYRQSLGQGLEFLIYFQGNSAPDKSGLPSDRFSAERTGGSVSTLTIQRTQQEDSAVYLCASSLGAGGNQPQHFGDGTRLSIL.

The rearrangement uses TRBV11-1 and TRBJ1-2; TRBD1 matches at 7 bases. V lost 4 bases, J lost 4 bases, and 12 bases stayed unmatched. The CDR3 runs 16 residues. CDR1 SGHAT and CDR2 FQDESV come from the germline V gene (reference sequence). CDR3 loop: CASSSPRQGRGYGYTF. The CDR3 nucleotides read TGTGCCAGCAGCTCCCCTCGACAGGGCCGAGGCTATGGCTACACCTTC.

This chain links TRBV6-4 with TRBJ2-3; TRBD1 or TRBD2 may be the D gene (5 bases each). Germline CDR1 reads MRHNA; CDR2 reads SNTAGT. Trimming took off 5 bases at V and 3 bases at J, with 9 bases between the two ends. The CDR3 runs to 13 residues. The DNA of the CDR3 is TGTGCCAGCAGTCCCAGGGAGACAGATACGCAGTATTTT. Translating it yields CASSPRETDTQYF.

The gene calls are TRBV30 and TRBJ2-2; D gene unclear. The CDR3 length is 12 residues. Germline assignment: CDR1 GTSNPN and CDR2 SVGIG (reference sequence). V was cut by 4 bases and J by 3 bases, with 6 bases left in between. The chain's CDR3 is CAWTRDTGELFF. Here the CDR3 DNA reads TGTGCCTGGACCCGGGACACCGGGGAGCTGTTTTTT.

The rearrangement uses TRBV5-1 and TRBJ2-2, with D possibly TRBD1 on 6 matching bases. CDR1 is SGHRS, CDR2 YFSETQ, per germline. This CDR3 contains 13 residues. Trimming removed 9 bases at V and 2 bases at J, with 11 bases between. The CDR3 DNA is TGCGCCACCAGGGGAGACAACACCGGGGAGCTGTTTTTT. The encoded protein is CATRGDNTGELFF.

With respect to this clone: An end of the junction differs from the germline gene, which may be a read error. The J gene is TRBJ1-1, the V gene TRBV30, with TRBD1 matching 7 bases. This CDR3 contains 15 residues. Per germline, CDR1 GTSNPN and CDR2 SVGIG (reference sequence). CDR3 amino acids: CAWSANSQGNPEAFF. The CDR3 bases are TGTGCCTGGAGTGCTAACTCACAGGGGAACCCTGAAGCTTTCTTT.

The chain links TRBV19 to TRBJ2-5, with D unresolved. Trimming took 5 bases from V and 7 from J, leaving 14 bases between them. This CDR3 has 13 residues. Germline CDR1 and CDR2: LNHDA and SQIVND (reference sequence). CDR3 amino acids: CASSEAGAWTQYF. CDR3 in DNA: TGTGCCAGTAGTGAGGCCGGAGCCTGGACCCAGTACTTC.

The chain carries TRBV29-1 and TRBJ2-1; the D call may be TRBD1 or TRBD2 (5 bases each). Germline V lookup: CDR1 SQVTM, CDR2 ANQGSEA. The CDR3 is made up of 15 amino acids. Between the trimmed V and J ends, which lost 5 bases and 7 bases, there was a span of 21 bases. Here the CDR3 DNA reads TGCAGCGTTTCCGTCCTGGGGGTCCAGGGAAATGAGCAGTTCTTC. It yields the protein CSVSVLGVQGNEQFF.

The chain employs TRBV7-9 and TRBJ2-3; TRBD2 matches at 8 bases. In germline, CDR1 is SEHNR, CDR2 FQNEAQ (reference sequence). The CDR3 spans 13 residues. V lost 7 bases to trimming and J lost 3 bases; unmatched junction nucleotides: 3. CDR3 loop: CASNRGGTDTQYF. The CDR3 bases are TGTGCCAGCAATCGGGGGGGGACAGATACGCAGTATTTT.

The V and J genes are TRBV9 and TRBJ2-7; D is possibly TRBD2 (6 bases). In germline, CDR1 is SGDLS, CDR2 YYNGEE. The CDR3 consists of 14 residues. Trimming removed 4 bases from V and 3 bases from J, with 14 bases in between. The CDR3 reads CASSLSSEGYEQYF. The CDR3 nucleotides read TGTGCCAGCAGCCTCTCCTCGGAGGGCTACGAGCAGTACTTC.

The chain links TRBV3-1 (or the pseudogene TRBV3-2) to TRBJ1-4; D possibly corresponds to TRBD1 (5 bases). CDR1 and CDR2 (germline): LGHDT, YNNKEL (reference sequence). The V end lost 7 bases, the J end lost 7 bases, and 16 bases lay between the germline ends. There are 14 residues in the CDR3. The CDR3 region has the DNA TGTGCCAGCAACAATGAGGGGTTAGGTGAAAAACTGTTTTTT. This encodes CASNNEGLGEKLFF.

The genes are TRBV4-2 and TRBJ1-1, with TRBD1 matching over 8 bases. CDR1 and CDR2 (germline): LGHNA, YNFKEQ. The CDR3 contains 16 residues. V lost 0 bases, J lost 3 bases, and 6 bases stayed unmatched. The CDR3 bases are TGTGCCAGCAGCCAAGATATATGGGGACAGGACACTGAAGCTTTCTTT. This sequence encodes CASSQDIWGQDTEAFF.

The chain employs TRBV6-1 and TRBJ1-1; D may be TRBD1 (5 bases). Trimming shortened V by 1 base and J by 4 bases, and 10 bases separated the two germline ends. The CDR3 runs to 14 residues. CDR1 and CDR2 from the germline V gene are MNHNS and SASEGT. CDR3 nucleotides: TGTGCCAGCAGTGAAGGGGGCTTGGGCACTGAAGCTTTCTTT. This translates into CASSEGGLGTEAFF.

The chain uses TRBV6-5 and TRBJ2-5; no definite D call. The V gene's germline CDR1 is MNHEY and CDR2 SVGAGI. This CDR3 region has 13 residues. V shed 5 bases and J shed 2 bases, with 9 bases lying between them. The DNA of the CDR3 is TGTGCCAGCAGTCCCATTCGTCAAGAGACCCAGTACTTC. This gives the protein CASSPIRQETQYF.

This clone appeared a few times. The CDR3 region is CATSRDSETQYF. The CDR3 coding sequence is TGTGCCACCAGCAGAGATTCGGAGACCCAGTACTTC. J is TRBJ2-5 and V is TRBV15, with no clear D. CDR3 size: 12 residues. V was shortened by 0 bases and J by 5 bases, with 4 bases between the two germline ends. The germline CDR1 and CDR2 sequences are LNHNV and YYDKDF (reference sequence).

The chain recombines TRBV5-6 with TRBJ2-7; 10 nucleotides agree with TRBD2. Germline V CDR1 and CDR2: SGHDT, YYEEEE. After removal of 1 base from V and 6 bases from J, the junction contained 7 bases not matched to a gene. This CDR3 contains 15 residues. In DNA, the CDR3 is TGTGCCAGCAGCTTGAGCGGGGGGGCTTCTCGCGAGCAGTACTTC. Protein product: CASSLSGGASREQYF.

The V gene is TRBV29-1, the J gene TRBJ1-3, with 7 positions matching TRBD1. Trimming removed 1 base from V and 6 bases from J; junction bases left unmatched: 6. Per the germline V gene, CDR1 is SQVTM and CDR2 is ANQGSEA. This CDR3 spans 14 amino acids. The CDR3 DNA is TGCAGCGTTGAAGGGCGAGGGGGCGAAAACACCATATATTTT. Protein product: CSVEGRGGENTIYF.

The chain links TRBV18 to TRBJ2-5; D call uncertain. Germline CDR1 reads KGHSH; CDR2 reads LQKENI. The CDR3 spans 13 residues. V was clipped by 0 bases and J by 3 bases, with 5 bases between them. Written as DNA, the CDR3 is TGTGCCAGCTCACCACCGGGAAAAGAGACCCAGTACTTC. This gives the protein CASSPPGKETQYF.

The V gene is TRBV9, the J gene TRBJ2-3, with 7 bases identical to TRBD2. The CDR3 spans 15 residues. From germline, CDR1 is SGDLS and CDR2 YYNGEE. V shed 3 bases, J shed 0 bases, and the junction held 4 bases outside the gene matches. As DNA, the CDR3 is TGTGCCAGCAGCGAGCGGGGTTCTAGCACAGATACGCAGTATTTT. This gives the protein CASSERGSSTDTQYF. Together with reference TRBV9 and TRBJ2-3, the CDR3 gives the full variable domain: DSGVTQTPKHLITATGQRVTLRCSPRSGDLSVYWYQQSLDQGLQFLIQYYNGEERAKGNILERFSAQQFPDLHSELNLSSLELGDSALYFCASSERGSSTDTQYFGPGTRLTVL.

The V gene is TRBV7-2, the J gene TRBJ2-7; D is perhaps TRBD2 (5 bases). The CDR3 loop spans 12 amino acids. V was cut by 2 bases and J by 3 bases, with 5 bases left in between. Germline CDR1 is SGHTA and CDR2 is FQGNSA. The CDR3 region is CASSLRGYEQYF. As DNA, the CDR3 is TGTGCCAGCAGCTTACGGGGCTACGAGCAGTACTTC.